This TCR beta chain emerged from a study of lung T cells in sarcoidosis with Löfgren's syndrome (TCRdb year 2017). Regarding the complete study: Sarcoidosis was characterized as a granulomatous disease that is mostly pulmonary, in which CD4+ T cells accumulate in bronchoalveolar lavage fluid. The repertoire analyses focused on Löfgren's syndrome patients.

The CDR1 and CDR2 encoded by the germline V gene are SGHRS and YFSETQ. CDR3 length: 14 amino acids, cysteine to phenylalanine. Only CDR3 DNA remains: 42 bases, in frame from the first base. The V and J ends are trimmed by 4 bases and 0 bases, leaving 10 bases between them. TCRdb records Illumina MiSeq as the sequencer. The public reads were quality trimmed at Q25 with fastp and then assembled into clones with MiXCR by TCRdb, keeping productive beta chains. Entries that share a CDR3 protein sequence are merged under the most common genes and DNA. The sample table contains about 19,000 distinct CDR3 sequences; only one count was recorded for roughly 23% of them. Of the sample, roughly 0.77% is held by the ten largest clones. On the study overall, not on this receptor specifically: The study only suggested recognition of a sarcoidosis-associated antigen, and the antigen remained putative and unidentified. In Lofgren's syndrome patients, relative to control subjects, TRAV12-1 and TRBV2 were reported to be the most expanded V gene segments. Analysis of alphabeta pairing showed that TRAV12-1 paired preferentially with TRBV2, and the TCRs formed by this pairing showed CDR3 homology. Multiple Lofgren's syndrome patients were reported to share TRAV12-1 and TRBV2 CDR3 motifs, a finding that suggests public CD4+ TCR repertoires.

TCR repertoires were profiled from CD4+ T cells obtained by bronchoalveolar lavage. To note about this clonotype: Its antigen remains unidentified. A read error may be the cause here, since a much bigger clone is one base away.

The receptor's source is a human donor with sarcoidosis (Löfgren's syndrome or another form), or a control subject (not recorded which). The sequence joins TRBV5-1 to TRBJ1-1; TRBD1 is a possible D gene, resting on 5 matching bases. The sequencing sample was made of CD4+ T cells from bronchoalveolar lavage. In nucleotides, the sequence is TGCGCCAGCAGCCCCGGACAAGTGAACACTGAAGCTTTCTTT. Translated, this is CASSPGQVNTEAFF.